What follows describes a single T cell receptor beta chain. Its antigen is still unknown. CDR3 and TCR beta VDJ profiling relied on a genomic DNA template. One entry per CDR3 protein results from TCRdb running MiXCR on the reads. The data show 200,000 to 250,000 distinct CDR3 sequences, over 60% seen once. This sample is drawn from a study of CD8+CD57+ T cells in acquired aplastic anemia. Study-level points and caveats: There were about 27 CD8+ CDR3 sequences that occurred in both patients and controls.

The CDR3 loop spans 17 amino acids. Germline V gives CDR1 MGHRA, CDR2 YSYEKL. The V gene lost 1 base and the J gene lost 2 bases, with 17 bases spanning the gap. Sequenced material: sorted CD4+, CD8+, or CD8+CD57+ T cells (not recorded which) from PBMCs. The genes are TRBV4-1 and TRBJ2-5; tentatively, D is TRBD1 or TRBD2 (5 bases each). The receptor's source is a human donor in good health. The CDR3 DNA follows: TGCGCCAGCAGCCAAGTTAAGGGGTCGGGAAGGCAAGAGACCCAGTACTTC. Its protein product is CASSQVKGSGRQETQYF.